This T cell receptor (beta chain) was sequenced during a study of Ad26.COV2.S vaccination and SARS-CoV-2 variants. Sample treatment: about 20 received Ad26.COV2.S at low or high dose, single or two shots; about five received placebo; per-sample allocation not given. Sample collection was performed on day 63 after the first vaccine or placebo injection. This clone was detected only once. Its matching antigen is unknown. Clones were sequenced by immunoSEQ multiplex PCR, and TCRdb holds only the in-frame ones, with some missing. This sample has about 350,000 clones, with 86% found just once. Study-wide points: Reports say spike-specific CD8+ and CD4+ T cell responses covered substantial breadth after vaccination. In TCR breadth and depth analyses, total T cell responses may have been underestimated. Vaccinees showed greater spike-specific TCR breadth than placebo recipients. With respect to non-spike TCR breadth, vaccine and placebo recipients were similar.

The germline V gene encodes CDR1 SNHLY and CDR2 FYNNEI. V dropped 6 bases and J dropped 3 bases, with 18 bases sitting between them. This CDR3 is built from 16 residues. The sequences come from peripheral blood, collected in a trial of Ad26.COV2.S vaccine versus placebo. The chain carries TRBV2 and TRBJ1-5, with D maybe TRBD1 (6 bases). This receptor was taken from a person between 18 and 59 years old who received the Ad26.COV2.S COVID-19 vaccine or a placebo. CDR3 loop: CASSPGNPGVNQPQHF. For the CDR3, the DNA is TGTGCCAGCAGCCCCGGAAATCCAGGGGTCAATCAGCCCCAGCATTTT. Filled out from reference TRBV2 and TRBJ1-5, the complete variable domain reads EPEVTQTPSHQVTQMGQEVILRCVPISNHLYFYWYRQILGQKVEFLVSFYNNEISEKSEIFDDQFSVERPDGSNFTLKIRSTKLEDSAMYFCASSPGNPGVNQPQHFGDGTRLSIL.